The rows below give T cell receptor beta chains drawn from one sample of a study of Ad26.COV2.S vaccination and SARS-CoV-2 variants. Profiling relied on immunoSEQ multiplex PCR, and the TCRdb table lists in-frame clones only, not all of them. The sample includes roughly 380,000 clones, approximately 90% of them seen just once. Sequencing used peripheral blood, obtained in a trial of Ad26.COV2.S vaccine versus placebo. These receptor sequences come from a person between 18 and 59 years old who received the Ad26.COV2.S COVID-19 vaccine or a placebo. CDR3s include the opening cysteine and the closing phenylalanine or tryptophan. A D gene is named only where the DNA matches it firmly. Size is omitted from some rows. Given values are once, few, many or a class for expanded clones.

-	16	TRBV11-2	TRBJ2-2	-	CASSFSLRSTVGELFF	TGTGCCAGCAGCTTTTCGCTAAGAAGCACCGTCGGGGAGCTGTTTTTT
few	12	TRBV5-1	TRBJ1-1	-	CASGQGGTEAFF	TGCGCCAGCGGGCAGGGTGGCACTGAAGCTTTCTTT
-	14	TRBV5-1	TRBJ2-7	TRBD2	CASSLVREGYEQYF	TGCGCCAGCAGCTTGGTGAGGGAGGGCTACGAGCAGTACTTC
once	12	TRBV14	TRBJ2-5	-	CASSRWSETQYF	TGTGCCAGCAGCCGTTGGTCAGAGACCCAGTACTTC
-	13	TRBV24-1	TRBJ1-5	-	CATSGGGISPSNF	TGTGCCACCAGTGGGGGGGGTATCAGCCCCAGTAATTTT
-	14	TRBV7-8	TRBJ2-3	-	CASSLVRITDTQYF	TGTGCCAGCAGCTTAGTCAGAATCACAGATACGCAGTATTTT
few	14	TRBV19	TRBJ2-1	TRBD1	CATLDRGQYNEQFF	TGTGCCACCCTTGACAGGGGGCAATACAATGAGCAGTTCTTC
-	11	TRBV18	TRBJ2-2	-	CASSDAGELFF	TGTGCCAGCTCTGACGCCGGGGAGCTGTTTTTT
-	16	TRBV9	TRBJ1-1	TRBD1	CASSPGSGTGKTEAFF	TGTGCCAGCAGCCCTGGGTCGGGGACAGGGAAAACTGAAGCTTTCTTT
-	17	TRBV5-4	TRBJ2-1	TRBD1	CASSSNRTGRIFNEQFF	TGTGCCAGCAGCTCGAACCGGACAGGACGGATTTTCAATGAGCAGTTCTTC
-	16	TRBV27	TRBJ1-4	TRBD1	CASSLDRGYAYEKLFF	TGTGCCAGCAGTTTAGACAGGGGGTATGCCTACGAAAAACTGTTTTTT
-	19	TRBV1	TRBJ1-6	-	CTSSQEVAKVGQGHSPLHF	TGCACCAGCAGCCAAGAAGTGGCCAAAGTGGGGCAGGGCCATTCACCCCTCCACTTT
-	16	TRBV7-8	TRBJ1-2	TRBD1	CASSLYRTGLDYGYTF	TGTGCCAGCAGCTTATACCGGACAGGGCTGGACTATGGCTACACCTTC
-	15	TRBV4-3	TRBJ2-7	TRBD2	CASSQPGLGRHEQYF	TGCGCCAGCAGCCAACCGGGACTAGGTCGCCACGAGCAGTACTTC
few	18	TRBV6-4	TRBJ2-1	TRBD1	CASSAPGQGTHSNNEQFF	TGTGCCAGCAGTGCCCCGGGACAGGGGACGCACTCAAACAATGAGCAGTTCTTC
-	15	TRBV13	TRBJ2-5	-	CASSLRVASGETQYF	TGTGCCAGCAGCTTAAGGGTGGCTAGTGGAGAGACCCAGTACTTC
-	16	TRBV11-3	TRBJ1-4	-	CASSQGGGTTNEKLFF	TGTGCCAGCAGCCAAGGGGGGGGGACCACTAATGAAAAACTGTTTTTT
-	16	TRBV4-3	TRBJ2-7	-	CASSPNTGQAWYEQYF	TGCGCCAGCAGCCCTAATACGGGACAAGCTTGGTACGAGCAGTACTTC
-	14	TRBV7-9	TRBJ2-5	TRBD1	CASSNKTGRETQYF	TGTGCCAGCAGCAACAAGACAGGGAGAGAGACCCAGTACTTC
-	14	TRBV2	TRBJ1-2	-	CASSEARAAYGYTF	TGTGCCAGCAGTGAAGCGAGGGCAGCCTATGGCTACACCTTC
-	12	TRBV29-1	TRBJ1-2	-	CSVATGDYGYTF	TGCAGCGTTGCGACAGGAGACTATGGCTACACCTTC
-	15	TRBV6-2/TRBV6-3	TRBJ1-2	TRBD1	CASSYSRDRGYGYTF	TGTGCCAGCAGTTACTCGCGGGACAGGGGCTATGGCTACACCTTC
-	12	TRBV28	TRBJ2-1	-	CASSLGVNEQFF	TGTGCCAGCAGTTTAGGGGTTAATGAGCAGTTCTTC
-	15	TRBV5-1	TRBJ1-6	TRBD1	CASSTDGTDYSPLHF	TGCGCCAGCAGCACCGACGGGACAGACTATTCACCCCTCCACTTT
-	16	TRBV2	TRBJ2-5	TRBD2	CASRGESGGAQETQYF	TGTGCCAGCAGGGGTGAGAGCGGGGGGGCCCAAGAGACCCAGTACTTC
-	12	TRBV25-1	TRBJ1-6	-	CASSTGSSPLHF	TGTGCCAGCAGTACAGGGAGTTCACCCCTCCACTTT
-	15	TRBV5-6	TRBJ1-6	-	CASSLLGAYNSPLHF	TGTGCCAGCAGCTTGTTAGGGGCTTACAATTCACCCCTCCACTTT
once	12	TRBV5-4	TRBJ1-1	-	CASSGPGANAFF	TGTGCCAGCAGCGGGCCTGGGGCTAACGCTTTCTTT
once	14	TRBV2	TRBJ1-2	TRBD1	CASSEVGDRGGYTF	TGTGCCAGCAGTGAAGTAGGGGACAGGGGAGGCTACACCTTC
-	16	TRBV4-2	TRBJ1-6	TRBD1	CASSQVTGADNSPLHF	TGTGCCAGCAGCCAAGTGACAGGGGCTGATAATTCACCCCTCCACTTT
-	16	TRBV6-6	TRBJ1-1	-	CASTISPIGRGTEAFF	TGTGCCAGCACCATAAGCCCCATAGGCCGGGGCACTGAAGCTTTCTTT
-	15	TRBV11-3	TRBJ1-1	-	CASSFVGGMGTEAFF	TGTGCCAGCAGCTTCGTCGGGGGAATGGGCACTGAAGCTTTCTTT
-	12	TRBV2	TRBJ1-1	-	CASSEWNTEAFF	TGTGCCAGCAGTGAATGGAACACTGAAGCTTTCTTT